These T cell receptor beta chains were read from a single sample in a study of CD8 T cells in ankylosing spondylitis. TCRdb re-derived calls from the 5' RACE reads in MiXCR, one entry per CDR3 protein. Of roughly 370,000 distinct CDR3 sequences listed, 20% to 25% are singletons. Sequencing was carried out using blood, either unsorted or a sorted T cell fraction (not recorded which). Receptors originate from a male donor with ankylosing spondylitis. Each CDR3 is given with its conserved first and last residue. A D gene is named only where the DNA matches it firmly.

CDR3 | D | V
CASSIQGLGELFF | . | TRBV5-6
CASSLTSGQGRRMIF | TRBD1 | TRBV7-2
CAISENRQGTGNIQYF | TRBD1 | TRBV10-3
CSASRGNEQFF | . | TRBV20-1
CSQGKPYTEAFF | . | TRBV20-1
CASRPLAGAETQYF | TRBD2 | TRBV19
CASRPWDNAPYNEQFF | . | TRBV19
CASTTRQISNQPQHF | . | TRBV28
CASSSGPLGETQYF | . | TRBV19
CASSYTPGRQETQYF | . | TRBV6-5
CASSLIVAVQETQYF | . | TRBV7-2
CAWGEGTVLGIQYF | TRBD1 | TRBV30
CASSPSQTLGPSYNEQFF | . | TRBV18
CASSQNAGELFF | . | TRBV10-2
CSANRGMDNSPLHF | TRBD1 | TRBV20-1
CASSSTGGRAEAFF | TRBD1 | TRBV28
CASSLVVEQPQHF | . | TRBV12-3/TRBV12-4
CASRQTGTTYGYTF | . | TRBV6-2/TRBV6-3
CSATTGGYNSPLHF | TRBD1 | TRBV20-1
CASMDSGRYSPHEQFF | TRBD2 | TRBV6-2/TRBV6-3
CATSREPQANQPQHF | . | TRBV15
CASSVQGGVYTDTQYF | TRBD2 | TRBV9
CASSLEAGGPRETQYF | TRBD2 | TRBV12-3/TRBV12-4
CASSEDRRLPYGYTF | . | TRBV6-1
CASSYNAGTGRQEQYF | TRBD1 | TRBV27
CASSPFQRNTEAFF | . | TRBV5-1
CASSKVVALNPYEQYF | . | TRBV21-1
CASSQDRQWTSGRDNEQFF | TRBD2 | TRBV4-1
CASSAWTGEVTEAFF | TRBD1 | TRBV7-9
CASSYSTSGKETQYF | TRBD2 | TRBV6-5
CASCLQGANVLTF | . | TRBV7-9
CASSPSRQGTQYF | TRBD1 | TRBV7-8
CATSRGRDTSSSEQYF | . | TRBV15
CASSFESREYF | . | TRBV27
CASSLAVRDYGYTF | . | TRBV7-2
CASSLDPQGANYGYTF | TRBD1 | TRBV5-1
CASTRGRGTDTQYF | . | TRBV12-3/TRBV12-4
CASSLPDRDEQFF | TRBD1 | TRBV28
CASSYALAGGSYEQYF | TRBD2 | TRBV6-2/TRBV6-3
CATTPGLAYNEQFF | TRBD2 | TRBV15
CASSPIEAGEGTDTQYF | TRBD2 | TRBV18
CASSKQSTDTQYF | . | TRBV28
CASSFLTETQYF | . | TRBV5-6
CSALKDTSYEQYF | . | TRBV29-1
CASSVGTARTDTQYF | TRBD1 | TRBV7-2
CASSLIAGGETQYF | TRBD2 | TRBV12-3/TRBV12-4
CASSQVILQGANTGELFF | . | TRBV3-1
CASSLQTTGQDTQYF | . | TRBV5-1
CASRGTSGTEFYEQYF | TRBD2 | TRBV27
CASSYPGMSEQFF | . | TRBV6-2/TRBV6-3